The rows below give T cell receptor beta chains drawn from one sample of a study of CXCR3-negative and CXCR3-positive naive CD8 T cells. TCRdb reanalyzed the 5' RACE reads, giving one entry per CDR3 protein sequence and no DNA. Here the sample table reports under 110,000 distinct CDR3 sequences. Sequences were obtained from naive CXCR3+ CD8+ T cells from blood. The receptors here all came from a human donor in good health. Some clones in this sample may be carry-over from other donors' samples. Both conserved end residues are part of each CDR3. The order of the fields is J gene, V gene, CDR3 protein.

>TRBJ2-1|TRBV6-4
CASSDRLAGSDEQFF
>TRBJ2-7|TRBV29-1
CSVAVAGSYEQYF
>TRBJ1-2|TRBV20-1
CSARGDSYGYTF
>TRBJ1-1|TRBV7-9
CASSFPPGPGDSEAFF
>TRBJ1-2|TRBV21-1
CASTPAGTVKGYGYTF
>TRBJ2-1|TRBV4-1
CASSHSSGAYNEQFF
>TRBJ2-7|TRBV4-3
CASSQLGTDNTYEQYF
>TRBJ1-1|TRBV29-1
CSVEGRGMNTEAFF
>TRBJ2-5|TRBV7-9
CASSRAPYQETQYF
>TRBJ2-7|TRBV7-6
CASSYRGVVDEQYF
>TRBJ2-1|TRBV5-1
CASSLPIDRAYNEQFF
>TRBJ2-1|TRBV5-1
CASSTTSGINEQFF
>TRBJ2-2|TRBV5-1
CASSSSGPRTGELFF
>TRBJ2-7|TRBV29-1
CSVGWGGSYEQYF
>TRBJ1-5|TRBV6-8
CASTITDCNQPQHF
>TRBJ2-2|TRBV11-3
CASSLRQRNTGELFF
>TRBJ1-1|TRBV5-1
CASSHGGDTEAFF
>TRBJ2-7|TRBV7-9
CASSSSAGGSYEQYF
>TRBJ2-7|TRBV4-1
CASSPSGRGYEQYF
>TRBJ1-5|TRBV4-1
CASSQVPGQGYQPQHF
>TRBJ1-2|TRBV9
CASSAQGGGSGYTF
>TRBJ2-7|TRBV27
CASSSVLSSYEQYF
>TRBJ1-1|TRBV27
CASTGGLGAAEAFF
>TRBJ2-2|TRBV7-9
CASSLALLTESPNTGELFF
>TRBJ1-1|TRBV7-2
CASSLAPGERFNTEAFF
>TRBJ2-1|TRBV29-1
CSVDGSGLVYEQFF
>TRBJ2-1|TRBV6-6
CASSYAIDGPRNEQFF
>TRBJ1-1|TRBV9
CASSDGTYEAFF
>TRBJ2-7|TRBV4-2
CASSPGPGDGEQYF
>TRBJ2-7|TRBV7-2
CASSHYPASGISYEQYF
>TRBJ2-1|TRBV4-2
CASSQERESYNEQFF
>TRBJ1-1|TRBV11-2
CASSSMTEAFF
>TRBJ1-5|TRBV29-1
CSVGTGDRFYQPQHF
>TRBJ2-3|TRBV6-5
CASSYSSTDTQYF
>TRBJ2-7|TRBV7-8
CASSLQQIESSEQYF
>TRBJ2-3|TRBV28
CASTFPGTRADTQYF
>TRBJ2-1|TRBV7-9
CATPVIRGDPNEQFF
>TRBJ2-7|TRBV7-9
CASSPRGSGAYEQYF
>TRBJ2-5|TRBV4-1
CASSQYPGQGETQYF
>TRBJ2-3|TRBV4-1
CASSQVPSGAEEDTQYF
>TRBJ1-1|TRBV5-1
CASSLASLRGTEAFF
>TRBJ2-4|TRBV4-1
CASSQEGNRGAQNIQYF
>TRBJ2-1|TRBV4-3
CASSQDRGGVSSYNEQFF
>TRBJ2-2|TRBV7-9
CAHGEPRTGELFF
>TRBJ2-7|TRBV11-2
CAARAGSGEQYF
>TRBJ1-1|TRBV7-9
CASSHPGIEAFF
>TRBJ2-7|TRBV3-1
CASSQEGLGEEQYF
>TRBJ2-7|TRBV27
CASSRGHDHEQYF
>TRBJ2-7|TRBV9
CASSPSGTDFYEQYF
>TRBJ2-7|TRBV7-9
CASSPRTGGGTYEQYF
>TRBJ2-7|TRBV29-1
CSIQGGGGEQYF
>TRBJ2-7|TRBV14
CASSHFAFGTYEQYF